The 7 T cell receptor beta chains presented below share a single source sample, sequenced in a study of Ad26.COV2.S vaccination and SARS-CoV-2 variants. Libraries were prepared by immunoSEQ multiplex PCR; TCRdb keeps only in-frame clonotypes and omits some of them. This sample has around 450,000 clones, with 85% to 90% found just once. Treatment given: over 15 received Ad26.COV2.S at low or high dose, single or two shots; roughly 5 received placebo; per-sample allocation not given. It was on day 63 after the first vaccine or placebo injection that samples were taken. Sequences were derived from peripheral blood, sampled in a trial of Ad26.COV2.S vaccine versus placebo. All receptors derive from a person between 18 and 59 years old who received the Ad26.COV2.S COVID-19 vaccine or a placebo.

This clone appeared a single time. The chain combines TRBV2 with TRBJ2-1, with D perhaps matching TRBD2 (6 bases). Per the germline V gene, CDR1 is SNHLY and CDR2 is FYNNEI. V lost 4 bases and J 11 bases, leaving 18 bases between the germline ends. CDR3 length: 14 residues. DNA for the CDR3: TGTGCCAGCAGTGCCCTTACGGGGAGGTATCAGCAGTTCTTC. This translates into CASSALTGRYQQFF.

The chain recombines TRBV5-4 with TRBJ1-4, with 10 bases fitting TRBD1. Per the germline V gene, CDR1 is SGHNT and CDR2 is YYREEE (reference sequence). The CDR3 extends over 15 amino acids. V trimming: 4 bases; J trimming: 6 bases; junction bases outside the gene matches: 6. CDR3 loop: CASSADGTGDEKLFF. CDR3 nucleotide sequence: TGTGCCAGCAGCGCAGACGGGACAGGGGATGAAAAACTGTTTTTT.

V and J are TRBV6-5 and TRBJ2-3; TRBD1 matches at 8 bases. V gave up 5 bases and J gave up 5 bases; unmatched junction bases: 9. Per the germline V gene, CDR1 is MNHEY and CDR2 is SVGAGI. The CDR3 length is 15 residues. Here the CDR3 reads CASSLDRGPLDTQYF. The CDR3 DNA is TGTGCCAGCAGTCTCGACAGGGGCCCTCTAGATACGCAGTATTTT.

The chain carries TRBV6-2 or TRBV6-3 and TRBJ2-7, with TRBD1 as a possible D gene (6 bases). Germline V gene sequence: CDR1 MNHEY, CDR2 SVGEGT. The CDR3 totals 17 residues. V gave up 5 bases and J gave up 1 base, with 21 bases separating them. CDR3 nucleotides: TGTGCCAGCAGTCGCCCGTCGTACGGGACACTATCCTACGAGCAGTACTTC. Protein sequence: CASSRPSYGTLSYEQYF.

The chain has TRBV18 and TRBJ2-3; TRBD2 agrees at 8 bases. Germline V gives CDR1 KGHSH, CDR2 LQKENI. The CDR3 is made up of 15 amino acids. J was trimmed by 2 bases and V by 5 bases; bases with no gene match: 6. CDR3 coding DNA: TGTGCCAGCTCAGCACGGGGGGGCGACACAGATACGCAGTATTTT. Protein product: CASSARGGDTDTQYF.

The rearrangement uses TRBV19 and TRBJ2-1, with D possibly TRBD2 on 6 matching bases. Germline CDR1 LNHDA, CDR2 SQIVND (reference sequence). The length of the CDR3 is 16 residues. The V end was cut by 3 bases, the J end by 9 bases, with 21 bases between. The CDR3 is CASSIEASVYGGEQFF. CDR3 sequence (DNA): TGTGCCAGTAGTATCGAGGCCTCTGTCTACGGGGGTGAGCAGTTCTTC.

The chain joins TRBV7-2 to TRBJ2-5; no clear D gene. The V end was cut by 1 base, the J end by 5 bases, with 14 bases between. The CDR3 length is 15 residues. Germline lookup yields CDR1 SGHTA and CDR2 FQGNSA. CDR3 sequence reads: CASSLGSVPLETQYF. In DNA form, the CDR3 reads TGTGCCAGCAGCTTAGGGTCAGTGCCCCTGGAGACCCAGTACTTC.